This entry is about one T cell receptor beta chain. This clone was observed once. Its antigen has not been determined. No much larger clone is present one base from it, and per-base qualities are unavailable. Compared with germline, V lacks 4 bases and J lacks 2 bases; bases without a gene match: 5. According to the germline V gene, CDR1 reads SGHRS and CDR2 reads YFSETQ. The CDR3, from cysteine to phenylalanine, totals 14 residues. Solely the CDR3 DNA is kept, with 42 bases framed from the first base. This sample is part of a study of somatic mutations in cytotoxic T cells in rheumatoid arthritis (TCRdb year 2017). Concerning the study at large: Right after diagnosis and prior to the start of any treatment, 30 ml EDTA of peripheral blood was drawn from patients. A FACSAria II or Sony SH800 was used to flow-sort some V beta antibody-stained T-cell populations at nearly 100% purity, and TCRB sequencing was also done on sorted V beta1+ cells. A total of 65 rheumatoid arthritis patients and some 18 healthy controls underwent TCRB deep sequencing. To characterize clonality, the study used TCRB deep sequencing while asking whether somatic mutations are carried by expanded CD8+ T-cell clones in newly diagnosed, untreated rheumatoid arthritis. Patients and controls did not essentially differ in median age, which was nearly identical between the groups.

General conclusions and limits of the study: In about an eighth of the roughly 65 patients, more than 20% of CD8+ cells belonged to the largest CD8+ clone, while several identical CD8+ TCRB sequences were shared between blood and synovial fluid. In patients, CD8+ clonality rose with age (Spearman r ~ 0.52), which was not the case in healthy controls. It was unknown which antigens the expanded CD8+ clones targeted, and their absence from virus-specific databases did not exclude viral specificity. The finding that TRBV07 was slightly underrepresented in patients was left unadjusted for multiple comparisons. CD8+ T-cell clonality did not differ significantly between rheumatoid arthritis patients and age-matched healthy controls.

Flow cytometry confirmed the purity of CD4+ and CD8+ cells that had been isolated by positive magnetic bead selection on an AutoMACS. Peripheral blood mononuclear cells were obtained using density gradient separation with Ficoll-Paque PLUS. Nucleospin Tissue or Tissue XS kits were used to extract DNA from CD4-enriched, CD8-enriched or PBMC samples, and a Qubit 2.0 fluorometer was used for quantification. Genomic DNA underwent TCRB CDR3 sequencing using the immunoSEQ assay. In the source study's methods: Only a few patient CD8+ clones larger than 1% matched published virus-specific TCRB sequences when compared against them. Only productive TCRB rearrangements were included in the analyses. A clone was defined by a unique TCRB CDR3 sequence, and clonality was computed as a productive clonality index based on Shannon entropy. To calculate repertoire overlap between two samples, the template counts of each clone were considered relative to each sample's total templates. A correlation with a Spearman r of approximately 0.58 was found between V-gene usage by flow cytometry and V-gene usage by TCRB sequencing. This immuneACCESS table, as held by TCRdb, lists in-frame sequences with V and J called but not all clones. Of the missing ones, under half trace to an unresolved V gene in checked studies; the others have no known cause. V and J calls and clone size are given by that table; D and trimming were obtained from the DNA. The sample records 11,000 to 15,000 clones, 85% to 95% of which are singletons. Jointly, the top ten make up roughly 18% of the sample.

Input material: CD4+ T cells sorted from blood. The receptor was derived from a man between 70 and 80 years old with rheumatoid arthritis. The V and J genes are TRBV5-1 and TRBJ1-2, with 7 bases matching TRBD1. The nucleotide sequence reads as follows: TGCGCCAGCAGCGACCCCAGGGGGAACTATGGCTACACCTTC. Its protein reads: CASSDPRGNYGYTF.